This section outlines one TCR beta chain sequence together with its context. Its antigen is unidentified. Sequencing ends 3 residues short of the CDR3 end; the germline J gene provides the rest. Germline assignment: CDR1 KGHSH and CDR2 LQKENI. The length of the CDR3 is 15 residues. The sample belongs to a study of T cell clonality in common variable immunodeficiency. Patients and controls were mostly of Caucasian heritage. Study-level results: The cause of increased CVID clonality remains unclear without subpopulation sequencing. CVID subjects had higher TCRbeta clonality than healthy controls, most marked in about a third.

Produced via immunoSEQ multiplex PCR; TCRdb's table is partial and in-frame only. The repertoire consists of 30,000 to 40,000 clones, none detected only once. The specimen was peripheral blood mononuclear cells. The chain recombines TRBV18 with TRBJ2-4; D not certain. This sequence originates from a person between 18 and 70 years old in good health. CDR3 protein: CASSPATDANYGQYF. The sequenced CDR3 bases are TGTGCCAGCTCACCAGCAACCGATGCTAACTATGGT.